A selection of T cell receptor beta chains follows, all from one sample in a study of blood T cells in healthy people across ages. TCRdb independently ran MiXCR on the 5' RACE reads; one entry per CDR3 protein. This repertoire shows under 1,000,000 distinct CDR3 sequences, 36% found once; its top ten account for 10% to 15%. Sequencing was carried out using blood. The receptors derive from a man aged 18 to 35 in good health. Each CDR3 is given without its conserved first and last residue. A D gene is named only where the DNA matches it firmly.

d_gene	v_gene	j_gene	CDR3aa
NA	TRBV12-3/TRBV12-4	TRBJ2-1	VSKNRFPSSYNEQF
NA	TRBV12-3/TRBV12-4	TRBJ1-1	ASRAGAFTEAF
TRBD2	TRBV6-2/TRBV6-3	TRBJ2-3	ASSKTRLASTDTQY
NA	TRBV7-9	TRBJ1-1	ASSLDVRLRGNTEAF
NA	TRBV19	TRBJ2-3	ASSTPGQTPTQY
NA	TRBV7-9	TRBJ1-1	ASSVVGREAF
TRBD1	TRBV28	TRBJ1-2	ASSYRGNYGYT
TRBD1	TRBV7-3	TRBJ1-2	ASSLFPTGSDGYT
NA	TRBV11-1	NA	ASSPNPCEQY
TRBD1	TRBV7-9	NA	ASNRDSFNEQY
NA	TRBV18	TRBJ2-3	ASSPSRVGTDTQY
NA	TRBV7-9	TRBJ1-1	ASTRGGLTEAF
TRBD2	TRBV5-1	TRBJ2-5	ASSSGLAEQETQY
NA	TRBV10-3	TRBJ1-6	AISRDGNSPLH
NA	TRBV29-1	TRBJ2-5	SVDGVSDEQY
NA	TRBV6-6	TRBJ2-3	ASVEWDTQY
TRBD1	TRBV6-5	TRBJ1-1	ASSLRQGETEAF
NA	TRBV4-3	TRBJ1-1	ASSQGTPGQIIGTEAF
NA	TRBV12-3/TRBV12-4	TRBJ1-2	ASSLTGQNYGYT
NA	TRBV12-3/TRBV12-4	TRBJ1-1	ASSNSRNTEAF
NA	TRBV29-1	TRBJ2-3	SVVPGAGDTQY
NA	TRBV12-3/TRBV12-4	TRBJ2-6	ASSLRISGANVLT
NA	TRBV7-9	TRBJ1-2	ASSTIGTLGYT
NA	TRBV10-3	TRBJ1-5	AISEAGVYQPQH
NA	TRBV3-1	TRBJ2-3	ASSQEWVSTDTQY
NA	TRBV4-2	TRBJ1-2	ASSETLLGRDRGGYT
NA	TRBV27	TRBJ2-7	ASLGPGGYEQY
TRBD1	TRBV15	TRBJ2-6	ATSTWDSASSGANVLT
TRBD1	TRBV7-4	TRBJ1-5	ASSLGTGNKPQH
NA	TRBV12-3/TRBV12-4	TRBJ1-5	ASTLGVVNSNQPQH
NA	TRBV27	TRBJ2-4	ATRPGLPRNIQY
TRBD1	TRBV6-2/TRBV6-3	TRBJ1-1	ASSYLNRGAGAF
NA	TRBV5-1	TRBJ1-6	ASSLEQGRSPLH
TRBD1	TRBV5-1	TRBJ1-2	ASSLDSWTGDGYT
NA	TRBV5-1	TRBJ2-5	ASSLSKGLPETQY
NA	TRBV4-2	TRBJ2-5	ASSQGLSGNEQY
TRBD1	TRBV20-1	TRBJ1-2	SASQGASSNGYT
NA	TRBV15	TRBJ1-1	ATSSRLHTEAF
TRBD1	TRBV13	TRBJ2-7	ASSLMAGGREQY
NA	TRBV4-1	TRBJ2-7	ASSQLRFLNEQY
NA	TRBV4-3	TRBJ1-3	ASSQVIGGGISGNTIY
NA	TRBV12-3/TRBV12-4	TRBJ1-4	ASSHRVADEKLF
NA	TRBV12-3/TRBV12-4	TRBJ2-3	ASSFVVSPDTQY
TRBD1	TRBV5-5	TRBJ2-5	ASSPNPGQVTETQY
TRBD2	TRBV12-3/TRBV12-4	TRBJ2-3	ASRGRTGGTDTQY
NA	TRBV12-3/TRBV12-4	TRBJ2-1	ASQPRAGKKANEQF
NA	TRBV20-1	TRBJ2-3	SARGPSTDTQY
NA	TRBV4-3	NA	ASSQDLAPRVFRGEQY
NA	TRBV5-1	TRBJ2-6	ASSLSSTAWSGANVLT
TRBD1	TRBV18	TRBJ1-5	ASSPYRGTGHDLGNQPQH
TRBD1	TRBV14	TRBJ2-3	ASSQRYRGVSDTQY
TRBD1	TRBV7-3	TRBJ2-7	ASSLPGQGIYEQY
NA	TRBV7-9	TRBJ1-1	ASTLGNTEAF
NA	TRBV30	TRBJ1-1	AWGDKNTEAF
TRBD1	TRBV4-2	TRBJ2-2	ASSQEPAGTATNTGELF
NA	TRBV11-2	TRBJ1-4	ASSLSRAASEKPF